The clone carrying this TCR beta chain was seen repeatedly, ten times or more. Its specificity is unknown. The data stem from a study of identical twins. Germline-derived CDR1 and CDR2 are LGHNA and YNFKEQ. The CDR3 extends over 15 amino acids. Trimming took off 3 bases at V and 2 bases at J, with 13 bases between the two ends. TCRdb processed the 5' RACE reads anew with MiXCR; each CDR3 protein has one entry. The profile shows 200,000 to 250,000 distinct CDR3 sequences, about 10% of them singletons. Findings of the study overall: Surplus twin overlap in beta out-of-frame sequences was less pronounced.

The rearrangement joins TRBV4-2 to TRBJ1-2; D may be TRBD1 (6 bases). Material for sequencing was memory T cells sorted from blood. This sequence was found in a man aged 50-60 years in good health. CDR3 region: CASSQDRQANYGYTF. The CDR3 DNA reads TGTGCCAGCAGCCAGGATCGACAGGCCAACTATGGCTACACCTTC.